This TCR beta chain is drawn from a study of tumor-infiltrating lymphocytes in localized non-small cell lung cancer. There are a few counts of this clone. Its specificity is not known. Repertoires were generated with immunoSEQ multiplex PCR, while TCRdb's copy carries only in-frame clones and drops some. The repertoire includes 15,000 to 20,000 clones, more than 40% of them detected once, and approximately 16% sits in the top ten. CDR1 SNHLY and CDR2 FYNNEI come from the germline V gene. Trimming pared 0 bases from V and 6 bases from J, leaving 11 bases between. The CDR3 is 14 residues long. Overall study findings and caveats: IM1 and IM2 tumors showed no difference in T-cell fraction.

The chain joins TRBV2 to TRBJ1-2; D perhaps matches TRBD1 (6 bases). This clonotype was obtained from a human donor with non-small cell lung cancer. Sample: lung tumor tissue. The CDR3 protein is CASSEARTANGYTF. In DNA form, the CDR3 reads TGTGCCAGCAGTGAAGCGCGGACAGCAAATGGCTACACCTTC.